The 8 T cell receptor beta chains below all came from one sample that was sequenced in a study of CD8 T cells in Susac syndrome. Random hexamers primed reverse transcription of 0.5 to 1 ug RNA. One entry per CDR3 protein results from TCRdb running MiXCR on the immunoSEQ multiplex PCR reads. The table has hundreds of thousands of distinct CDR3 sequences, 70% to 90% seen once. The specimen sequenced was CD8+ T cells from PBMCs. These receptors were obtained from a human donor with multiple sclerosis.

The chain links TRBV2 to TRBJ1-4, with D uncertain. V was trimmed by 8 bases and J by 0 bases, leaving 10 bases between them. The germline CDR1 and CDR2 sequences are SNHLY and FYNNEI. This CDR3 has 14 residues. The CDR3 nucleotides are TGTGCCAGCCAACGTTGGGCAACTAATGAAAAACTGTTTTTT. Translated, it gives CASQRWATNEKLFF.

This clonotype turned up a few times. This chain joins TRBV4-3 and TRBJ2-1, with TRBD2 as a possible D gene (5 bases). This CDR3 contains 14 residues. CDR1 is LGHNA, CDR2 YSLEER, per germline. V was clipped by 3 bases and J by 4 bases, with 10 bases between them. The CDR3 coding sequence is TGCGCCAGCAGCCAGGGAGTGGGTTACAATGAGCAGTTCTTC. Amino acid sequence: CASSQGVGYNEQFF.

The chain has TRBV7-8 and TRBJ1-2, with TRBD1 matching 9 bases. The CDR3 has 15 residues. V lost 1 base to trimming and J lost 3 bases; unmatched junction nucleotides: 3. Germline lookup yields CDR1 SGHVS and CDR2 FQNEAQ. The CDR3 nucleotides are TGTGCCAGCAGCTTAGTACAGGGGGCTGACTATGGCTACACCTTC. It yields the protein CASSLVQGADYGYTF.

The rearrangement uses TRBV2 and TRBJ2-1, with TRBD2 matching over 10 bases. V lost 1 base, J lost 4 bases, and 10 bases stayed unmatched. The germline gives CDR1 SNHLY, CDR2 FYNNEI. This CDR3 has 18 amino acids. The CDR3 loop reads CASSEGPSGRGWYNEQFF. The CDR3 bases are TGTGCCAGCAGTGAAGGGCCAAGCGGGAGGGGCTGGTACAATGAGCAGTTCTTC.

The chain couples TRBV11-2 to TRBJ2-5, with 10 positions matching TRBD2. This CDR3 contains 16 residues. V gave up 1 base and J gave up 5 bases; unmatched junction bases: 7. Germline assignment: CDR1 SGHAT and CDR2 FQNNGV. The CDR3 bases are TGTGCCAGCAGCTTAGGGCTAGCGGGAGTTGGGGAGACCCAGTACTTC. Its translation is CASSLGLAGVGETQYF.

The chain is built from TRBV4-3 and TRBJ2-3; D gene ambiguous. The V end lost 0 bases, the J end lost 4 bases, and 14 bases lay between the germline ends. The CDR3 length is 16 residues. Germline V gene lookup returns CDR1 LGHNA and CDR2 YSLEER. CDR3 DNA: TGCGCCAGCAGCCAAGACCTGGGTCCCGGCGCAGATACGCAGTATTTT. Translated: CASSQDLGPGADTQYF.

The chain uses TRBV7-2 and TRBJ1-1, with D possibly TRBD1 on 5 matching bases. The V gene lost 5 bases and the J gene lost 2 bases, with 15 bases spanning the gap. The CDR3 length is 15 residues. Looked up from germline, CDR1 is SGHTA and CDR2 is FQGNSA. This chain's CDR3 is CASSPFPGLNTEAFF. The CDR3 DNA reads as TGTGCCAGCAGCCCATTTCCGGGGCTTAACACTGAAGCTTTCTTT.

The gene calls are TRBV28 and TRBJ2-5; 9 bases line up with TRBD1. Losses at the gene ends were 7 bases for V and 3 bases for J; bases not matched to a gene: 6. The CDR3 consists of 14 residues. CDR1 is MDHEN, CDR2 SYDVKM, per germline. The CDR3 DNA follows: TGTGCCAGCAACCCCCGGACAGGGGAAGAGACCCAGTACTTC. Residues: CASNPRTGEETQYF.